Listed here is a single T cell receptor (beta chain). Its antigen remains unidentified. This specimen comes from a study of OX40 agonist ivuxolimab in advanced cancers. Background on the study: Patients received ivuxolimab, an agonistic anti-OX40 (CD134) antibody.

At cycle 4 day 1, cycle 7 day 1, and baseline, blood was sampled. Study conclusions and caveats: CD4+ and CD8+ blood T cells expanded clonally by week 6 at 0.1 to 3.0 mg/kg. Among the least clonally expanded were partial responders at 0.1-3.0 mg/kg.

The trim removed 6 bases at V and 4 bases at J, leaving 7 bases unmatched. CDR3 length equals 14 residues. In germline, CDR1 is SGHVS, CDR2 FQNEAQ. Assay used: immunoSEQ multiplex PCR; TCRdb lists only in-frame clones, some missing. Of roughly 45,000 clones listed, 81% are singletons. This TCR was sampled from an adult with an advanced solid tumor such as melanoma, head and neck, liver or kidney cancer. The gene calls are TRBV7-8 and TRBJ2-7; 9 bases line up with TRBD1. The sample was CD4+ or CD8+ T cells sorted from blood, taken in a trial of the OX40 agonist ivuxolimab. CDR3 in amino acids: CASRPRTGVYEQYF. DNA of the CDR3: TGTGCCAGCAGACCGAGGACAGGGGTATACGAGCAGTACTTC.